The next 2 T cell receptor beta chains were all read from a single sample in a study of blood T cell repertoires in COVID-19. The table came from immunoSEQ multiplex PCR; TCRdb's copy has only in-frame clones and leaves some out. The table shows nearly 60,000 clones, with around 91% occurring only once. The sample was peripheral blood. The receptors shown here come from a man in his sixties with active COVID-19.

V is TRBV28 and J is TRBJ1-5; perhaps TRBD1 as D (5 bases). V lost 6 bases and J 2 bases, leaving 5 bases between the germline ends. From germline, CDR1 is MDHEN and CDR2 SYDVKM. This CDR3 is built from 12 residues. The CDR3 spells CASRQGNQPQHF. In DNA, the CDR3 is TGTGCCAGCAGACAGGGCAATCAGCCCCAGCATTTT. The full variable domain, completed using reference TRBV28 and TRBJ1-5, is DVKVTQSSRYLVKRTGEKVFLECVQDMDHENMFWYRQDPGLGLRLIYFSYDVKMKEKGDIPEGYSVSREKKERFSLILESASTNQTSMYLCASRQGNQPQHFGDGTRLSIL.

The CDR3 here is CASTHLNRPLAGDSYNEQFF. The CDR3 region has the DNA TGTGCCAGCACTCACCTCAATCGACCACTAGCGGGAGACTCCTACAATGAGCAGTTCTTC. The chain carries TRBV21-1 and TRBJ2-1; the table's D call of TRBD2 was not tested on the DNA. TRBV21-1 is flagged as a pseudogene. This CDR3 region has 20 residues.